Shown below are 21 T cell receptor beta chains from a single sample sequenced in a study of T-cell memory formation after mild COVID-19. TCRdb used MiXCR to reprocess the 5' RACE reads, holding one entry per CDR3 protein. The data contain approximately 98,000 distinct CDR3 sequences, 15% to 20% of them singletons. Source material: PBMCs or a T cell subset sorted from them (not recorded which). The receptors were sampled from a man aged 18 to 30 who had mild COVID-19 (a few samples of this study predate the infection). Cell type and time point are not known.

In this sample, this clonotype turned up many times. This chain joins TRBV5-4 and TRBJ2-5, with 9 bases lining up with TRBD2. From germline, CDR1 is SGHNT and CDR2 YYREEE (reference sequence). The J segment lost 4 bases and the V segment lost 1 base, leaving 5 bases of the junction unmatched. CDR3 size: 15 residues. For the CDR3, the DNA is TGTGCCAGCAGCTTGCCGCTAGCGGGGTCAGAGACCCAGTACTTC. Its translation is CASSLPLAGSETQYF.

This clonotype showed up just a few times. The genes are TRBV2 and TRBJ2-7, with unresolved D. CDR3 length: 11 amino acids. The V end lost 6 bases, the J end lost 7 bases, and 10 bases lay between the germline ends. CDR1 is SNHLY, CDR2 FYNNEI, per germline. CDR3 amino acids: CASRGNGEQYF. For the CDR3, the DNA is TGTGCCAGCAGGGGCAACGGGGAGCAGTACTTC.

The V and J genes are TRBV5-5 and TRBJ2-3; the match to TRBD2 covers 15 bases. Germline CDR1 is SGHKS and CDR2 is YYEKEE (reference sequence). This CDR3 has 18 amino acids. V lost 4 bases to trimming and J lost 1 base; unmatched junction nucleotides: 7. CDR3 nucleotide sequence: TGTGCCAGCAGCGAAGGGACTAGCGGGGGGACCGGCACAGATACGCAGTATTTT. Translating gives CASSEGTSGGTGTDTQYF.

This clonotype was observed a handful of times. The chain links TRBV6-5 to TRBJ1-6, with D uncertain. The CDR3 runs to 15 residues. The ends were cut back, 6 bases at V and 0 bases at J, with 9 bases in the middle. Germline loops: CDR1 MNHEY, CDR2 SVGAGI. CDR3 region: CASRLQSSYNSPLHF. In DNA, the CDR3 is TGTGCCAGCAGATTACAGAGCTCCTATAATTCACCCCTCCACTTT.

This clonotype has a single count. V is TRBV5-4 and J is TRBJ2-6; no firm D call. The V gene's germline CDR1 is SGHNT and CDR2 YYREEE (reference sequence). This CDR3 region has 14 residues. V was cut by 7 bases and J by 1 base, with 9 bases left in between. The CDR3 reads CASESVSGANVLTF. CDR3 DNA sequence: TGTGCCAGCGAAAGTGTGTCTGGGGCCAACGTCCTGACTTTC.

This clonotype was seen at least ten times. The genes are TRBV11-2 and TRBJ2-1, with D unclear. This CDR3 region has 15 residues. The germline V gene encodes CDR1 SGHAT and CDR2 FQNNGV. The V and J ends lost 2 bases and 7 bases respectively, with 15 bases between them. In nucleotides, the CDR3 is TGTGCCAGCAGCTTAATGGAAGGAAGGATGAATGAGCAGTTCTTC. Its protein is CASSLMEGRMNEQFF.

J is TRBJ2-7 and V is TRBV11-2; TRBD1 aligns across 7 bases. The V segment lost 5 bases and the J segment 6 bases; nucleotides outside the gene matches: 10. CDR1 is SGHAT, CDR2 FQNNGV, per germline. This CDR3 spans 14 amino acids. The chain's CDR3 is CASSSSRQGGEQYF. As DNA, the CDR3 is TGTGCCAGCAGCAGCTCGAGACAGGGCGGCGAGCAGTACTTC. The full variable domain, in which reference TRBV11-2 and TRBJ2-7 provide the parts outside the CDR3, is EAGVAQSPRYKIIEKRQSVAFWCNPISGHATLYWYQQILGQGPKLLIQFQNNGVVDDSQLPKDRFSAERLKGVDSTLKIQPAKLEDSAVYLCASSSSRQGGEQYFGPGTRLTVT.

This chain connects TRBV2 to TRBJ2-7; unclear D gene. Per germline, CDR1 SNHLY and CDR2 FYNNEI. There are 12 residues in the CDR3. The ends were cut back, 0 bases at V and 7 bases at J, with 7 bases in the middle. CDR3 nucleotide sequence: TGTGCCAGCAGTGAAGCCCGACTGGAGCAGTACGTC. This codes for CASSEARLEQYV.

This clonotype was recorded a few times. V is TRBV7-2 and J is TRBJ1-5; 10 nucleotides match TRBD1. CDR1 is SGHTA and CDR2 is FQGNSA in the germline V gene. The CDR3 runs to 15 residues. V dropped 5 bases and J dropped 3; count of bases not matched to a gene: 4. The CDR3 DNA reads as TGTGCCAGCAGCCAGGACAGGGGGATCAATCAGCCCCAGCATTTT. Protein sequence: CASSQDRGINQPQHF. Full variable domain (missing parts from reference TRBV7-2 and TRBJ1-5): GAGVSQSPSNKVTEKGKDVELRCDPISGHTALYWYRQSLGQGLEFLIYFQGNSAPDKSGLPSDRFSAERTGGSVSTLTIQRTQQEDSAVYLCASSQDRGINQPQHFGDGTRLSIL.

The chain is built from TRBV12-3 or TRBV12-4 and TRBJ2-1, with D unresolved. Deletions cut 5 bases from V and 8 bases from J, with 10 bases between. The CDR3 spans 12 residues. The CDR3 DNA follows: TGTGCCAGCAGTCTCATGGTTGATGAGCAGTTCTTC. This sequence encodes CASSLMVDEQFF.

J is TRBJ2-1 and V is TRBV24-1; maybe TRBD2 (6 bases). Germline V gene data show CDR1 as KGHDR and CDR2 as SFDVKD. This CDR3 region has 20 residues. V lost 3 bases, J lost 0 bases, and 23 bases lay in between. CDR3: CATSDPRGQALGSSYNEQFF. Here the CDR3 DNA reads TGTGCCACCAGTGATCCGCGGGGCCAGGCCCTCGGCAGCTCCTACAATGAGCAGTTCTTC.

The gene calls are TRBV5-5 and TRBJ2-3; D is unclear. The CDR3 length is 14 residues. Trimming cost V 0 bases and J 2 bases, with 7 bases left between them. The germline V gene has CDR1 SGHKS and CDR2 YYEKEE (reference sequence). CDR3 sequence: CASSLAQATDTQYF. The DNA of the CDR3 is TGTGCCAGCAGCTTGGCCCAGGCCACAGATACGCAGTATTTT.

This rearrangement joins TRBV27 to TRBJ2-5; 14 bases line up with TRBD2. CDR1 and CDR2 (germline): MNHEY, SMNVEV (reference sequence). The CDR3 has 16 residues. With 4 bases clipped from V and 5 bases from J, the junction kept 6 bases outside the gene matches. CDR3 residues: CASSSGLAGGLETQYF. The CDR3 bases are TGTGCCAGCAGTTCCGGACTAGCGGGGGGCTTGGAGACCCAGTACTTC.

This clonotype has just a few counts. V and J are TRBV9 and TRBJ2-7; no definite D call. The length of the CDR3 is 14 residues. The germline V gene has CDR1 SGDLS and CDR2 YYNGEE. Trimming took off 0 bases at V and 3 bases at J, with 10 bases between the two ends. The CDR3 region is CASSVAGRDYEQYF. CDR3 bases: TGTGCCAGCAGCGTAGCCGGTCGAGACTACGAGCAGTACTTC.

The chain joins TRBV12-3 or TRBV12-4 to TRBJ1-5; 12 bases are a match to TRBD1. The CDR3 is 15 residues long. V was clipped by 6 bases and J by 6 bases; unmatched bases: 6. DNA of the CDR3: TGTGCCAGCAGCCTGGGACAGGGGGCGGGTCAGCCCCAGCATTTT. As protein: CASSLGQGAGQPQHF.

The V and J genes are TRBV19 and TRBJ1-5; weak D call: TRBD1 (5 bases). This CDR3 spans 13 amino acids. Trimming removed 6 bases at V and 4 bases at J, with 10 bases between. CDR1 and CDR2 (germline): LNHDA, SQIVND (reference sequence). CDR3: CASSPRGNQPQHF. The CDR3 region has the DNA TGTGCCAGTAGCCCGCGGGGGAATCAGCCCCAGCATTTT.

V gene TRBV29-1 combines with J gene TRBJ2-3, with D possibly being TRBD1 or TRBD2 (5 bases each). The V end was cut by 7 bases, the J end by 6 bases, with 8 bases between. Germline assignment: CDR1 SQVTM and CDR2 ANQGSEA. This CDR3 comprises 10 residues. DNA of the CDR3: TGCAGCGGGGGGTGGGATACGCAGTATTTT. It encodes CSGGWDTQYF.

This clonotype was observed a handful of times. The chain links TRBV6-1 to TRBJ2-7; 8 nucleotides align to TRBD1. In germline, CDR1 is MNHNS, CDR2 SASEGT. The J segment lost 4 bases and the V segment lost 6 bases, leaving 11 bases of the junction unmatched. This CDR3 contains 15 residues. Here the CDR3 reads CASRGETGAGYEQYF. CDR3 DNA sequence: TGTGCCAGCAGAGGGGAGACAGGGGCTGGGTACGAGCAGTACTTC.

This clonotype was seen only a few times. This chain joins TRBV20-1 and TRBJ1-1; D might be TRBD1 (5 bases). CDR1 is DFQATT, CDR2 SNEGSKA, per germline (reference sequence). CDR3 size: 17 residues. The V end lost 0 bases, the J end lost 1 base, and 18 bases lay between the germline ends. The CDR3 here is CSARDSGTYYPNTEAFF. The CDR3, as DNA: TGCAGTGCTAGAGATTCGGGGACGTACTACCCGAACACTGAAGCTTTCTTT.

This clonotype occurred a few times. The chain couples TRBV5-1 to TRBJ2-7; D gene unclear. Germline CDR1 reads SGHRS; CDR2 reads YFSETQ. There are 14 residues in the CDR3. V dropped 0 bases and J dropped 2 bases, with 9 bases sitting between them. The CDR3 DNA reads TGCGCCAGCAGCTTGGCCCCACAGACCTACGAGCAGTACTTC. It specifies CASSLAPQTYEQYF.

The chain employs TRBV3-1 and TRBJ1-2, with D possibly being TRBD1 (6 bases). The CDR3 loop spans 14 amino acids. The V end was cut by 4 bases, the J end by 7 bases, with 16 bases between. Per germline, CDR1 LGHDT and CDR2 YNNKEL (reference sequence). The CDR3 region is CASSPRGAISGYTF. The CDR3 bases are TGTGCCAGCAGCCCCCGGGGGGCGATTAGTGGCTACACCTTC.